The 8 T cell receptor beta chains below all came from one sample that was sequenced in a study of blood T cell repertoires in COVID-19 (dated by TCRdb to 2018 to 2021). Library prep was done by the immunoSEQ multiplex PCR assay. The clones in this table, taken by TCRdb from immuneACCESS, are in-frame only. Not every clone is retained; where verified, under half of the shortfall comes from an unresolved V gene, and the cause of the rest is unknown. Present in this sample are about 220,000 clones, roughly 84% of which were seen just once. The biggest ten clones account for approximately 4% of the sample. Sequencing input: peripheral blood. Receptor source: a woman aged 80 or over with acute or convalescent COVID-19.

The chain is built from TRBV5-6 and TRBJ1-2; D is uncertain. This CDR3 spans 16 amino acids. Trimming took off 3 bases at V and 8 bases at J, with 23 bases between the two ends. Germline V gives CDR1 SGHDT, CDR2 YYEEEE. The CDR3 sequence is CASSSAAREPAGGYTF. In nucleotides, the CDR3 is TGTGCCAGCAGCTCCGCGGCTCGGGAGCCGGCAGGAGGCTACACCTTC.

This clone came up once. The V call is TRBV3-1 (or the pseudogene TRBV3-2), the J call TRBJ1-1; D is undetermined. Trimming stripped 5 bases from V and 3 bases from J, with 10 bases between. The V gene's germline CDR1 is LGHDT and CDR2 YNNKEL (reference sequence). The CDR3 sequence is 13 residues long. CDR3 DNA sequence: TGTGCCAGCAGCGCACAGACGGACACTGAAGCTTTCTTT. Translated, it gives CASSAQTDTEAFF.

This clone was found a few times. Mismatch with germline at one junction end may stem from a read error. The CDR3 nucleotides read TGTGCCAGCAGTTACGCCGGGGGACCAGAGGCCCAGTACTTC. Its translation: CASSYAGGPEAQYF. The gene calls are TRBV7-9 and TRBJ2-5; D may be TRBD2 (6 bases). Per germline, CDR1 SEHNR and CDR2 FQNEAQ (reference sequence). The CDR3 runs to 14 residues.

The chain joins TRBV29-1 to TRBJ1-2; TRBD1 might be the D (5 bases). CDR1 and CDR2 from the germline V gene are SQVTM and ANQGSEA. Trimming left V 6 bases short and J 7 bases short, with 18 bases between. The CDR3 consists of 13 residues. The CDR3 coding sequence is TGCAGCGTGGGCACGGGGGTGCATATTGGCTACACCTTC. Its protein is CSVGTGVHIGYTF.

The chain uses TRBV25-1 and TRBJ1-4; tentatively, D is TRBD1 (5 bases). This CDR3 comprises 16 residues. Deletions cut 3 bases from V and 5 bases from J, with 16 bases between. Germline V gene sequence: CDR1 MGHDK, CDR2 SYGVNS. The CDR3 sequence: CASSEFSGGANEKLFF. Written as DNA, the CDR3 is TGTGCCAGCAGTGAGTTTTCGGGAGGGGCAAATGAAAAACTGTTTTTT.

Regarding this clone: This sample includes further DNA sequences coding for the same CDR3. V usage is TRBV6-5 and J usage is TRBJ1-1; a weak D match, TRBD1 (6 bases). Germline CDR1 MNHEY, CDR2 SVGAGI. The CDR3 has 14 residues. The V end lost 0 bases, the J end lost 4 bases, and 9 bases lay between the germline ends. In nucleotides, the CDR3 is TGTGCCAGCAGTTACTCGAGAGGGGGCACTGAAGCTTTCTTT. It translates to CASSYSRGGTEAFF.

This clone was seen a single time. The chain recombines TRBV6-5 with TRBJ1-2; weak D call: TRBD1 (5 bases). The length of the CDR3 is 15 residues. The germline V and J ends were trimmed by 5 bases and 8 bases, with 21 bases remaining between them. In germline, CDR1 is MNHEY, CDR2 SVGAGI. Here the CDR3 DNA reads TGTGCCAGCAGTCCACCGCGGGGCGGCGAAGACGGCTACACCTTC. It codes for CASSPPRGGEDGYTF.

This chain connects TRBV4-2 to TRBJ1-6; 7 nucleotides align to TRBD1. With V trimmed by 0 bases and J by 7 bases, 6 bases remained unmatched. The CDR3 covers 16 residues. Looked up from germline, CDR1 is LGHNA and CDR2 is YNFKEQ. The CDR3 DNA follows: TGTGCCAGCAGCCAAGATGGGACAGTGGGGAATTCACCCCTCCACTTT. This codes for CASSQDGTVGNSPLHF.